This T cell receptor beta chain was obtained from a study of T cells in Graves' hyperthyroidism and ophthalmopathy. Template material for amplifying TCR beta CDR3 regions consisted of RNA transcripts. The HTBI primer set drove a first-round RT-PCR of the TCR CDR3. From the multiplex PCR reads, TCRdb called clonotypes with MiXCR, one entry per CDR3 protein. The table lists hundreds of thousands of distinct CDR3 sequences, roughly a sixth of them singletons, with roughly 3.5% in the top ten. Germline V gene lookup returns CDR1 SGHAT and CDR2 FQNNGV. V trimming: 0 bases; J trimming: 3 bases; junction bases outside the gene matches: 2. The CDR3 contains 15 residues.

The chain is built from TRBV11-2 and TRBJ2-7; 10 bases map to TRBD1. This clonotype was obtained from a woman between 40 and 55 years old with Graves' ophthalmopathy. Sequencing was done on a sample of blood. CDR3 in DNA: TGTGCCAGCAGCTTAGACGGGACAGGGGACTACGAGCAGTACTTC. Translation: CASSLDGTGDYEQYF.